The rows below give T cell receptor beta chains drawn from one sample of a study of blood T cells in healthy people across ages. TCRdb reprocessed the 5' RACE reads via MiXCR and lists one record per CDR3 protein. The table records 1 million or so distinct CDR3 sequences, roughly 45% of them present only once. The sample was blood. The receptors come from an older woman in good health. Each CDR3 is given with its conserved first and last residue. The D gene is left open where the match is weak. The size of a clone is reported for some rows only, either as once, few or many, or as a class for expanded clones.

J	D	size	V	DNA	CDR3
TRBJ2-1	NA	few	TRBV4-2	TGTGCCAGCAGCCCCTTATCGCCCGGCAATGAGCAGTTCTTC	CASSPLSPGNEQFF
TRBJ2-1	TRBD2	NA	TRBV20-1	TGCAGTGCTAGAGAGAGCGGGAGAAGTTTGCGCTCCTACAATGAGCAGTTCTTC	CSARESGRSLRSYNEQFF
TRBJ2-7	NA	NA	TRBV4-1	TGCGCCAGCAGCCAATTGGGCGCTGGTATGGGGCACGAGCAGTACTTC	CASSQLGAGMGHEQYF
TRBJ2-7	NA	NA	TRBV29-1	TGCAGCGTTGCCCACGCGGGCCTACCCTACGGGCAGTACTTC	CSVAHAGLPYGQYF
TRBJ1-2	TRBD1	NA	TRBV19	TGTGCCAGTAGTACACAGGGGGCGCGAGATGGCTACACCTTC	CASSTQGARDGYTF
TRBJ2-5	NA	NA	TRBV18	TGTGCCAGCTCACCACCGGCAGGGCTCGGCAATGAGCAGTACTTC	CASSPPAGLGNEQYF
TRBJ2-5	NA	NA	TRBV18	TGTGCCAGCCCACCACCGTTTAAAGGGGAGACCCAGTACTTC	CASPPPFKGETQYF
TRBJ2-1	NA	NA	TRBV28	TGTGCCAGCAGCCGAGCCACAGGGAGCTCCTACAATGAGCAGTTCTTC	CASSRATGSSYNEQFF
TRBJ2-3	TRBD1	NA	TRBV3-1	TGTGCCAGCATCCCAAGGACAGGGGATACGCAGTATTTT	CASIPRTGDTQYF
TRBJ2-1	TRBD1	NA	TRBV6-2/TRBV6-3	TGTGCCAGCACCCTAGGGGGCTCAAACAATGGGCAGTTCTTC	CASTLGGSNNGQFF
TRBJ2-7	NA	few	TRBV9	TGTGCCAGCAGCGTAGGACGGGGGAACGAGCAGTACTTC	CASSVGRGNEQYF
TRBJ2-7	TRBD2	few	TRBV20-1	TGCAGTGCTTTATCCGTAGCGGGAACCTACGAGCAGTACTTC	CSALSVAGTYEQYF
TRBJ2-4	TRBD1	few	TRBV6-2/TRBV6-3	TGTGCCAGCAGTCCGGGGGACAGGGGGGACATTCAGTACTTC	CASSPGDRGDIQYF
TRBJ2-7	NA	few	TRBV3-1	TGTGCCAGCAGCTCTATACTACTAGGAAGGAACTACGAGCAGTACTTC	CASSSILLGRNYEQYF
TRBJ1-5	NA	few	TRBV29-1	TGCAGCGCAGTCGGGGAGGGGGGCCCCAATCAGCCCCAGCATTTT	CSAVGEGGPNQPQHF
TRBJ2-7	TRBD1	few	TRBV20-1	TGCAGTGCCCGGGGACAGGAGCCTAGATTGCCGACTTACGAGCAGTACTTC	CSARGQEPRLPTYEQYF
TRBJ2-5	NA	NA	TRBV6-5	TGTGCCAGCAGCTCAGGCGGTAGGGGGGAGACCCAGTACTTC	CASSSGGRGETQYF
TRBJ2-5	NA	NA	TRBV6-6	TGTGCCAGCAGCCAAGGGGGGAGGCAAGAGACCCAGTACTTC	CASSQGGRQETQYF
TRBJ2-2	TRBD2	NA	TRBV29-1	TGCAGCGTCCAAGAAAGGGTGGGACTAGCGGGATACACCGGGGAGCTGTTTTTT	CSVQERVGLAGYTGELFF
TRBJ2-4	TRBD1	NA	TRBV7-9	TGTGCCAGCAGCTCGCAGACAGGGGCAGGGGGCTTGAACACTCAGTACTTC	CASSSQTGAGGLNTQYF
TRBJ2-1	TRBD2	many	TRBV4-2	TGTGCCAGTTTACAGCGGGAGGGCCGGAGTGAGCAGTTCTTC	CASLQREGRSEQFF
TRBJ1-4	NA	NA	TRBV28	TGTGCCAGCAGCCTACAGTGGCTAAACCAAGGAGAGAGCATTGAAAAACTGTTTTTT	CASSLQWLNQGESIEKLFF
TRBJ2-7	NA	NA	TRBV3-1	TGTGCCAGCAGCCTCCCGGGACGGACCTACGAGCAGTACTTC	CASSLPGRTYEQYF
TRBJ1-1	NA	NA	TRBV10-3	TGTGCCATCAGTGAAGGGAGCACTGAAGCTTTCTTT	CAISEGSTEAFF
TRBJ1-2	NA	NA	TRBV12-3/TRBV12-4	TGTGCCAGCAGTTTGGGGACACCGAACTATGGCTACACCTTC	CASSLGTPNYGYTF
TRBJ2-3	TRBD2	NA	TRBV27	TGTGCCAGCAATTTCCGACCTGGTAGCGGGAGCGGCACAGATACGCAGTATTTT	CASNFRPGSGSGTDTQYF
TRBJ2-1	NA	NA	TRBV27	TGTGCCAGCAGTTTTACCGCCTTTACCTACAATGAGCAGTTCTTC	CASSFTAFTYNEQFF
TRBJ2-5	NA	many	TRBV29-1	TGCAGCGTTGCGGAGACCCAGTACTTC	CSVAETQYF
TRBJ2-7	TRBD2	few	TRBV6-1	TGCGCCAGCAGCCAAACTAGCGGGAGGGCCGACGAGCAGTACTTC	CASSQTSGRADEQYF
TRBJ2-1	NA	NA	TRBV12-3/TRBV12-4	TGTGCCAGCAGTAGCGATGCGAGCAACAATGAGCAGTTCTTC	CASSSDASNNEQFF
TRBJ2-1	TRBD2	few	TRBV29-1	TGCAGCGGCCGGGGGACTAGCGGAACCTACAATGAGCAGTTCTTC	CSGRGTSGTYNEQFF
TRBJ2-7	NA	few	TRBV4-2	TGTGCCAGCAGCCAAGTCCACGGGGGAGCCTACGAGCAGTACTTC	CASSQVHGGAYEQYF
TRBJ2-1	NA	few	TRBV18	TGTGCCAGCTCGGGACGAAGTGGGAGGTACAATGAGCAGTTCTTC	CASSGRSGRYNEQFF
TRBJ1-2	TRBD1	NA	TRBV5-4	TGTGCCAGCAGCACGGGCCGGGACAGGGCCCCCTATGGCTACACCTTC	CASSTGRDRAPYGYTF
TRBJ1-2	TRBD1	NA	TRBV12-3/TRBV12-4	TGTGCCAGCAGCACGGGCAGGGGGCTCGGTGGCTACACCTTC	CASSTGRGLGGYTF
TRBJ2-7	NA	NA	TRBV7-2	TGTGCCAGCAGCTTAACGGGGGCGGCCTCGTACGAGCAGTACTTC	CASSLTGAASYEQYF
TRBJ2-1	NA	NA	TRBV2	TGTGCCAGCAGCCCAACAGGGTGTGAGCAGTTCTTC	CASSPTGCEQFF
TRBJ1-1	NA	NA	TRBV10-3	TGTGCCATCAGCGACAGCAACACTGAAGCTTTCTTT	CAISDSNTEAFF
TRBJ1-2	NA	NA	TRBV27	TGTGCCAGCAGGCACAGACCTAACTATGGCTACACCTTC	CASRHRPNYGYTF
TRBJ1-1	NA	NA	TRBV24-1	TGTGCCACCAGTGATACAGGGCTGAACACTGAAGCTTTCTTT	CATSDTGLNTEAFF
TRBJ2-5	TRBD1	NA	TRBV30	TGTGCCTGGGGACAGGGAAACGGAGAGACCCAGTACTTC	CAWGQGNGETQYF
TRBJ2-5	NA	few	TRBV11-2	TGTGCCAGCAGCTTAGGTCGATCCGGAGGGCAGTACTTC	CASSLGRSGGQYF
TRBJ1-4	TRBD1	NA	TRBV2	TGTGCCAGCAGGAGGGACAGGCTGGGGGAAAAACTGTTTTTT	CASRRDRLGEKLFF
TRBJ2-5	TRBD1	NA	TRBV5-6	TGTGGCAGCAGCCCGGGACAGCAAGAGACCCAGTACTTC	CGSSPGQQETQYF
TRBJ2-3	NA	NA	TRBV7-9	TGTGCCAGCACCCCTGGGGGGTCAGATACGCAGTATTTT	CASTPGGSDTQYF
TRBJ1-2	TRBD1	NA	TRBV3-1	TGTGCCAGCAGCCTTCCCTCGAGGGACAGGGGCGCCTATGGCTACACCTTC	CASSLPSRDRGAYGYTF
TRBJ2-3	TRBD1	NA	TRBV9	TGTGCCAGCAGCGTAGACGGACAGGGGGGCGATACGCAGTATTTT	CASSVDGQGGDTQYF
TRBJ1-1	TRBD1	NA	TRBV6-5	TGTGCCAGCAGTTCTTTACGGACAGGGGGCTTCACTGAAGCTTTCTTT	CASSSLRTGGFTEAFF
TRBJ2-3	NA	NA	TRBV20-1	TGCAGTGCTAGTCAGGGCTACCGCACAGATACGCAGTATTTT	CSASQGYRTDTQYF
TRBJ2-1	NA	NA	TRBV4-1	TGCGCCAGCAGCCAAGAAGGCGCGGGATTATACAATGAGCAGTTCTTC	CASSQEGAGLYNEQFF
TRBJ1-2	NA	NA	TRBV27	TGTGCCAGCAGTTCCCTTTCGGGGGGGAGGAACTATGGCTACACCTTC	CASSSLSGGRNYGYTF
TRBJ2-5	TRBD1	once	TRBV12-3/TRBV12-4	TGTGCCAGCAGTTTAGGGAGGTCGGTACAGGGGTTGGAAGAGACCCAGTACTTC	CASSLGRSVQGLEETQYF
TRBJ2-5	NA	NA	TRBV7-2	TGTGCCAGCAGCTTAGGGCGAGCCGCGGAGACCCAGTACTTC	CASSLGRAAETQYF
TRBJ2-5	TRBD1	NA	TRBV7-2	TGTGCCAGCAGCTTAATGGGACAGGGTTGGGAGACCCAGTACTTC	CASSLMGQGWETQYF
TRBJ1-2	TRBD1	many	TRBV10-3	TGTGCCATCAGACCCGGACAGGACAACTATGGCTACACCTTC	CAIRPGQDNYGYTF
TRBJ2-1	NA	NA	TRBV20-1	TGCAGTGCTAGAGATAACCGGGTCGAGCAGTTCTTC	CSARDNRVEQFF
TRBJ2-5	TRBD2	few	TRBV6-2/TRBV6-3	TGTGCCAGCAGTTACAGCGGGGTCTACCAAGAGACCCAGTACTTC	CASSYSGVYQETQYF
TRBJ2-1	TRBD2	few	TRBV29-1	TGCAGCGTTGAAGTACTGACTAGCGGTAGATACAATGAGCAGTTCTTC	CSVEVLTSGRYNEQFF
TRBJ2-3	TRBD2	NA	TRBV5-1	TGCGCCAGCAGCTTGGAGGCTAGCGGGACGGCAGATACGCAGTATTTT	CASSLEASGTADTQYF
TRBJ2-6	NA	few	TRBV5-1	TGCGCCAGCAGCTTCGGTTCAGGGGCTGGGGCCAACGTCCTGACTTTC	CASSFGSGAGANVLTF